This TCR beta chain was captured in a study of blood T cell repertoires in COVID-19. Study at large: Sites in the United States, Italy and Spain provided acute and convalescent COVID-19 samples.

Germline-derived CDR1 and CDR2 are SGHNT and YENEEA. The junction had 12 bases not matched to a gene; V was cut back by 5 bases and J by 7 bases. CDR3 size: 15 residues. Profiled with immunoSEQ multiplex PCR; TCRdb holds only in-frame clones, not every one. The sample comprises fewer than 400,000 clones, just under 90% of which are singletons, and about 9.4% rests with the top ten. Participant reports of clinical history set cohort assignment. The sequence was collected from a woman between 45 and 60 years old who had recovered from COVID-19. The sample taken for sequencing was PBMCs or T cells enriched from blood (not recorded which). The V gene is TRBV11-3, the J gene TRBJ1-2, with 8 positions matching TRBD1. CDR3 nucleotide sequence: TGTGCCAGCAGCCCAGGACAGGGAAGTTGGGGTGGCTACACCTTC. It yields the protein CASSPGQGSWGGYTF.